This is a list of T cell receptor beta chains from one sample in a study of blood T cell repertoires in COVID-19. This table comes from immunoSEQ multiplex PCR, and its TCRdb copy is limited to in-frame clones, with some not included. The table shows tens of thousands of clones, with 90% occurring only once. Sequencing was done on a sample of peripheral blood. Receptors were obtained from a man aged 55 to 70 with acute or convalescent COVID-19. Each CDR3 is given with its conserved first and last residue. Fields, in order: clone size, J gene, D gene, V gene, CDR3 DNA, CDR3 protein. D genes are given only for firm matches. Rows give clone size only sometimes, using once, few, many, or a class for an expanded clone.

-,TRBJ2-2,TRBD1,TRBV27,TGTGCCAGCAGTTTCCTCCTGACAGGGGGCACCGGGGAGCTGTTTTTT,CASSFLLTGGTGELFF
-,TRBJ1-2,TRBD1,TRBV9,TGTGCCAGCAGCGTCTCTGTACGGGATGGGACAGGGGTAAAATATGGCTACACCTTC,CASSVSVRDGTGVKYGYTF
-,TRBJ2-1,-,TRBV30,TGTGCCTGGACCAAAGAGGGCCATGAGCAGTTCTTC,CAWTKEGHEQFF
-,TRBJ2-5,-,TRBV3-1/TRBV3-2,TGTGCCAGCAGCCAAGGAGGCAGGGCAGAGACCCAGTACTTC,CASSQGGRAETQYF
-,TRBJ1-1,TRBD1,TRBV7-8,TGTGCCAGCAGCTTGGCTGGACAGGGGAACACTGAAGCTTTCTTT,CASSLAGQGNTEAFF
-,TRBJ1-1,-,TRBV29-1,TGCAGCGTCACAGGGTGGGAAACTGAAGCTTTCTTT,CSVTGWETEAFF
-,TRBJ1-1,TRBD1,TRBV11-3,TGTGCCAGCAGCCAAGGGACAGGGCGGATGGGGAACACTGAAGCTTTCTTT,CASSQGTGRMGNTEAFF
-,TRBJ2-1,-,TRBV18,TGTGCCAGCTCACCAGGGGCGTATGAGCAGTTCTTC,CASSPGAYEQFF
-,TRBJ1-3,-,TRBV5-1,TGCGCCAGCAGTAGGGCGGGTGACCTCTCTGGAAACACCATATATTTT,CASSRAGDLSGNTIYF
-,TRBJ1-2,TRBD1,TRBV6-5,TGTGCCAGCAGATTAGGGGGCGCGGACTATGGCTACACCTTC,CASRLGGADYGYTF
-,TRBJ2-5,-,TRBV27,TGTGCCAGCCGGCGCGGATACCAAGAGACCCAGTACTTC,CASRRGYQETQYF
-,TRBJ1-5,-,TRBV19,TGTGCCAGTAGTTCCCCCCTTTCGCCCCAGCATTTT,CASSSPLSPQHF
few,TRBJ1-1,TRBD1,TRBV7-9,TGTGCCAGCACGGAGAACCGGGACAGAAAGAGGCCTGAAGCTTTCTTT,CASTENRDRKRPEAFF
-,TRBJ1-4,-,TRBV29-1,TGCAGCGTTGAAGTACAGGGAATAAAACTGTTTTTT,CSVEVQGIKLFF
-,TRBJ1-4,TRBD1,TRBV11-2,TGTGCCAGCACCCTTGGGACAAGGGGGCATGAAAAACTGTTTTTT,CASTLGTRGHEKLFF
-,TRBJ2-1,-,TRBV7-9,TGTGCCAGCAGCTCCCCGGACTTCGCCTACAATGAGCAGTTCTTC,CASSSPDFAYNEQFF
-,TRBJ1-1,-,TRBV4-1,TGCGCCAGCAGTCAAGCGCGGGGTATTAACACTGAAGCTTTCTTT,CASSQARGINTEAFF
-,TRBJ1-1,TRBD1,TRBV7-9,TGTGCCAGCAGCCCCTTTTCCTCCAGGGGGGTTAGTGAAGCTTTCTTT,CASSPFSSRGVSEAFF
-,TRBJ1-1,-,TRBV7-2,TGTGCCAGCAGCTTAGTGGCAGTTATGAACACTGAAGCTTTCTTT,CASSLVAVMNTEAFF
-,TRBJ1-3,-,TRBV6-5,TGTGCCAGCAGTTATTTCGGGTCCCCTAATGGAAACACCATATATTTT,CASSYFGSPNGNTIYF
medium-sized,TRBJ1-1,TRBD1,TRBV7-9,TGTGCCAGCAGCTTTGACAGGGGCGCTGAAGCTTTCTTT,CASSFDRGAEAFF
-,TRBJ1-1,-,TRBV3-1/TRBV3-2,TGTGCCAGCAGCTACCGGGACATGAATGAAGCTTTCTTT,CASSYRDMNEAFF
-,TRBJ2-1,-,TRBV5-1,TGCGCCAGCAGCTTTGACAGGGACTATGAGCAGTTCTTC,CASSFDRDYEQFF
-,TRBJ2-2,TRBD2,TRBV10-3,TGTGCCATCAGTGCGGCTAGCGGGATTGGGACCGGGGAGCTGTTTTTT,CAISAASGIGTGELFF
-,TRBJ2-1,TRBD2,TRBV3-1/TRBV3-2,TGTGCCAGCAGCCAAGACGTAGCGGGGGGCCTCTCCTCTGATGAGCAGTTCTTC,CASSQDVAGGLSSDEQFF
-,TRBJ2-3,TRBD1,TRBV7-9,TGTGCCAGCAGCTTAGGGACAGGGAGAGATACGCAGTATTTT,CASSLGTGRDTQYF
-,TRBJ2-3,-,TRBV10-1,TGCGCCAGCAGTAAGGACTCCGGTCCTGCGCAGTATTTT,CASSKDSGPAQYF
-,TRBJ2-1,TRBD2,TRBV19,TGTGCCAGTAGCCTAATAGCGGGGGGGGCCTACAATGAGCAGTTCTTC,CASSLIAGGAYNEQFF
-,TRBJ1-1,-,TRBV7-2,TGTGCCAGCAGCGCTCATCGACAGATTGAAGCTTTCTTT,CASSAHRQIEAFF
once,TRBJ1-1,-,TRBV9,TGTGCCAGCAGCGTAACTAGTTCGGGCTACACTGAAGCTTTCTTT,CASSVTSSGYTEAFF
-,TRBJ1-1,-,TRBV7-2,TGTGCCAGCAGCTCGGTCCTCCCGGGCACTGAAGCTTTCTTT,CASSSVLPGTEAFF
-,TRBJ2-1,-,TRBV20-1,TGCGGACCGGGACATGACAATGAGCAGTTCTTC,CGPGHDNEQFF
-,TRBJ1-2,TRBD1,TRBV6-5,TGTGCCAGCAGTAACCGACAGGGCTATGGCTACACCTTC,CASSNRQGYGYTF
-,TRBJ1-2,-,TRBV4-1,TGCGCCAGCAGCCAAGATGCGGGGGGCGGGGGTCGATATGGCTACACCTTC,CASSQDAGGGGRYGYTF
-,TRBJ2-5,-,TRBV3-1/TRBV3-2,TGTGCCAGCAGCCAAGATCGGTTGGAGACCCAGTACTTC,CASSQDRLETQYF
-,TRBJ2-1,-,TRBV6-4,TGTGCCAGCAGTCCCTCAGGGGAACCCTACAATGAGCAGTTCTTC,CASSPSGEPYNEQFF
-,TRBJ1-4,-,TRBV7-9,TGTGCCAGCAGCTTAGCTGGCAGGGCGGGGGAAAAACTGTTTTTT,CASSLAGRAGEKLFF
-,TRBJ1-1,-,TRBV5-6,TGTGCCAGCAGTGTAGAGGCGAACACTGAAGCTTTCTTT,CASSVEANTEAFF
once,TRBJ2-1,-,TRBV19,TGTGCCAGTAGTATAAATGGCGGGGGCGGGGGCAATGAGCAGTTCTTC,CASSINGGGGGNEQFF
-,TRBJ1-4,-,TRBV27,TGTGCCAGCAGTTTAAGAGGGTTAGATGAAAAACTGTTTTTT,CASSLRGLDEKLFF
once,TRBJ2-7,TRBD1,TRBV6-5,TGTGCCAGCAGTTACCTAGGACAGGGTGGTAACTACGAGCAGTACTTC,CASSYLGQGGNYEQYF
few,TRBJ1-4,-,TRBV12-3/TRBV12-4,TGTGCCAGCAGTTCGGACAGTGAAAAACTGTTTTTT,CASSSDSEKLFF
-,TRBJ2-3,-,TRBV19,TGTGCCAGTAGTATCGGGTCGCCAGATACGCAGTATTTT,CASSIGSPDTQYF
-,TRBJ2-2,TRBD2,TRBV24-1,TGTGCCACCAGTGATCTACGGCCGGGAGGCACCGGGGAGCTGTTTTTT,CATSDLRPGGTGELFF
-,TRBJ2-2,TRBD1,TRBV6-5,TGTGCCAGCAAAATCAGGGGGCAGAGCACCGGGGAGCTGTTTTTT,CASKIRGQSTGELFF
once,TRBJ2-2,-,TRBV6-1,TGTGCCAGCAGTGTGGAGTTCCAGGGCCTGAACACCGGGGAGCTGTTTTTT,CASSVEFQGLNTGELFF
-,TRBJ1-1,TRBD1,TRBV19,TGTGCCAGTAGTATTGCAGGGGGCTTCGGCACTGAAGCTTTCTTT,CASSIAGGFGTEAFF
-,TRBJ2-3,TRBD1,TRBV5-1,TGCGCCAGCAGCCTGGGACAGGGTCTGAGTGATACGCAGTATTTT,CASSLGQGLSDTQYF
-,TRBJ1-1,-,TRBV2,TGTGCAGGTGACAGGTTGAACACTGAAGCTTTCTTT,CAGDRLNTEAFF
once,TRBJ1-1,TRBD1,TRBV5-1,TGCGCCAGCAGCTTTGGACTGGGGCAGGGGGCAACTGAAGCTTTCTTT,CASSFGLGQGATEAFF
-,TRBJ1-3,-,TRBV5-4,TGTGCCAGCAGCTTGGATTCAGGGGCAGGAAACACCATATATTTT,CASSLDSGAGNTIYF
-,TRBJ1-4,-,TRBV3-1/TRBV3-2,TGTGCCAGCAGCCAAGTGGGGGACTTAACACGTGCATCTAATGAAAAACTGTTTTTT,CASSQVGDLTRASNEKLFF
-,TRBJ1-6,-,TRBV6-5,TGTGCCAGCAGTTACTCCGGACAGTATAATTCACCCCTCCACTTT,CASSYSGQYNSPLHF